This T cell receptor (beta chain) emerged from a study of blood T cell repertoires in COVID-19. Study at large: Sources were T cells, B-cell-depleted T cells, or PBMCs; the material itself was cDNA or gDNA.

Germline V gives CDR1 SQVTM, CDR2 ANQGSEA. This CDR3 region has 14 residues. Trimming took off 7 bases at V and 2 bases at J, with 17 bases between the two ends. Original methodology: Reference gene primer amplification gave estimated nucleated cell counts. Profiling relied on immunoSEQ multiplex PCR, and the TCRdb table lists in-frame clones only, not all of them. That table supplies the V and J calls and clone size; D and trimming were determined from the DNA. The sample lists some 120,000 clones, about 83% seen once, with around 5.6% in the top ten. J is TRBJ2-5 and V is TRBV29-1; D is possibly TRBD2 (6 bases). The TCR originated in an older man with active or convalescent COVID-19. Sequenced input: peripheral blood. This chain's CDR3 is CSAPARGSQETQYF. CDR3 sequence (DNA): TGCAGCGCCCCCGCCCGGGGGTCTCAAGAGACCCAGTACTTC.